This entry features one T cell receptor (beta chain) sequence. Antigen specificity is unknown. This CDR3 has 16 amino acids. Trimming took 4 bases from V and 4 from J; bases not matched to a gene: 6. Germline CDR1 reads LGHNA; CDR2 reads YSLEER. These data are taken from a study of identifying expanded T cells in peripheral blood. Findings and caveats of the study: Clone count variance between roughly 2-week samples rose with total template count.

During the collection period, no donor immune events like infections were recorded. Sequencing used immunoSEQ multiplex PCR; TCRdb keeps in-frame clones, though not all of them. The sample includes under 95,000 clones, approximately 91% seen only once; the top ten take about 3%. The chain carries TRBV4-3 and TRBJ2-5; TRBD2 agrees at 13 bases. This TCR was sampled from a person aged 18 to 70 in good health. The sequenced sample consisted of blood. For the CDR3, the DNA is TGCGCCAGCAGCCGGCGACTAGCGGGAGGAGGAGAGACCCAGTACTTC. It encodes CASSRRLAGGGETQYF.